This T cell receptor beta chain was observed in a study of blood T cells in healthy people across ages. General study findings and limits: Unknown CMV status may confound age-related changes in expanded clones.

The CDR3 consists of 15 residues. V was clipped by 4 bases and J by 7 bases, with 18 bases between them. Germline CDR1 reads MNHEY; CDR2 reads SMNVEV (reference sequence). The use of a sample-barcoded 5' primer and a J-beta primer mix characterized a second PCR of roughly 6 to 11 cycles. Each cDNA molecule was tagged by a template-switch adaptor that had 12 random nucleotides. TCRdb analysed the 5' RACE reads with MiXCR anew, one entry per CDR3 protein. The sample contains approximately 1,100,000 distinct CDR3 sequences, more than 40% of which appear only once. This clonotype was seen only a few times. Its antigen is still unknown.

This receptor was obtained from a woman aged 55-70 years in good health. The specimen sequenced was blood. The chain has TRBV27 and TRBJ2-3; D is possibly TRBD2 (5 bases). CDR3 nucleotide sequence: TGTGCCAGCAGTTCACTAGTCCCACGAAGCAATACGCAGTATTTT. It encodes CASSSLVPRSNTQYF.